This entry describes one T cell receptor (beta chain). What it binds is not known. Between the trimmed V and J ends, which lost 4 bases and 0 bases, there was a span of 21 bases. The CDR3 runs to 18 residues. CDR1 and CDR2 (germline): MDHEN, SYDVKM. This specimen belongs to a study of response to subunit inactivated influenza vaccine. One entry per CDR3 protein results from TCRdb running MiXCR on the RT-PCR reads. The table has over 450,000 distinct CDR3 sequences, over 10% seen once. Whole-study findings and limits: Authors proposed each seasonal influenza vaccination draws in few new T cells.

Sequencing used PBMCs from blood, obtained more than 35 days after vaccination. The receptor's source is a man over 45 who received an inactivated influenza vaccine. The chain combines TRBV28 with TRBJ2-5; a possible D gene is TRBD2 (6 bases). CDR3 bases: TGTGCCAGCAGTTGGGGGACTCTTTCAATCTTGTACCAAGAGACCCAGTACTTC. This gives the protein CASSWGTLSILYQETQYF.